The rows below give T cell receptor beta chains drawn from one sample of a study of PD-1 blockade in classical Hodgkin lymphoma. TCRdb's copy holds only in-frame clones and misses some; the assay was immunoSEQ multiplex PCR. This sample has 84,000 or so clones, with about nine tenths found just once. Specimen: peripheral blood mononuclear cells (PBMCs), collected before the second cycle of nivolumab. All receptors come from a human donor with classical Hodgkin lymphoma. Both conserved end residues are part of each CDR3. The order of the fields is V gene, J gene, D gene, clone size, CDR3 protein, CDR3 DNA. The D gene is left open where the match is weak. Part of the rows lack a size; the others show once, few, many or a class for expanded clones.

v_gene: TRBV12-5
j_gene: TRBJ1-5
d_gene: TRBD1
abundance: .
CDR3aa: CASGLAIATGADQPQHF
CDR3nt: TGTGCTAGTGGTTTGGCTATCGCGACAGGGGCCGATCAGCCCCAGCATTTT

v_gene: TRBV20-1
j_gene: TRBJ2-7
d_gene: .
abundance: .
CDR3aa: CSVTGDYEQYF
CDR3nt: TGCAGTGTGACTGGAGACTACGAGCAGTACTTC

v_gene: TRBV11-1
j_gene: TRBJ1-4
d_gene: .
abundance: .
CDR3aa: CASRPGQTHTGNEKLFF
CDR3nt: TGTGCCAGCAGACCTGGACAGACCCACACGGGTAATGAAAAACTGTTTTTT

v_gene: TRBV27
j_gene: TRBJ2-3
d_gene: .
abundance: .
CDR3aa: CASSFYSGTDTQYF
CDR3nt: TGTGCCAGCAGTTTTTATAGCGGCACAGATACGCAGTATTTT

v_gene: TRBV7-8
j_gene: TRBJ2-7
d_gene: TRBD2
abundance: .
CDR3aa: CASSSKAGLDPYEQYF
CDR3nt: TGTGCCAGCAGCTCCAAAGCGGGGCTAGACCCCTACGAGCAGTACTTC

v_gene: TRBV2
j_gene: TRBJ2-6
d_gene: .
abundance: .
CDR3aa: CASSRELSGANVLTF
CDR3nt: TGTGCCAGCAGCAGGGAGCTCTCTGGGGCCAACGTCCTGACTTTC

v_gene: TRBV9
j_gene: TRBJ2-1
d_gene: TRBD2
abundance: once
CDR3aa: CASSGLAGGPYNEQFF
CDR3nt: TGTGCCAGCAGCGGGTTAGCGGGAGGGCCCTACAATGAGCAGTTCTTC

v_gene: TRBV6-5
j_gene: TRBJ2-7
d_gene: .
abundance: .
CDR3aa: CASAIGSMAYEQYF
CDR3nt: TGTGCCAGCGCAATAGGGAGTATGGCCTACGAGCAGTACTTC

v_gene: TRBV6-5
j_gene: TRBJ2-1
d_gene: .
abundance: .
CDR3aa: CASSYTPRGYNEQFF
CDR3nt: TGTGCCAGCAGTTACACACCTAGGGGCTACAATGAGCAGTTCTTC

v_gene: TRBV28
j_gene: TRBJ2-7
d_gene: TRBD1
abundance: .
CDR3aa: CASSSPDRFYEQYF
CDR3nt: TGTGCCAGCAGCTCCCCGGACAGGTTCTACGAGCAGTACTTC

v_gene: TRBV27
j_gene: TRBJ2-7
d_gene: .
abundance: .
CDR3aa: CASKQGRLASYEQYF
CDR3nt: TGTGCCAGCAAACAGGGCCGCTTGGCGTCCTACGAGCAGTACTTC

v_gene: TRBV7-9
j_gene: TRBJ1-2
d_gene: .
abundance: .
CDR3aa: CASSLGQGRGIGYTF
CDR3nt: TGTGCCAGCAGCTTAGGGCAGGGGAGGGGTATTGGCTACACCTTC

v_gene: TRBV11-2
j_gene: TRBJ1-2
d_gene: TRBD1
abundance: .
CDR3aa: CASSSLQGTPNYGYTF
CDR3nt: TGTGCCAGCAGCTCGTTACAGGGGACTCCTAACTATGGCTACACCTTC

v_gene: TRBV9
j_gene: TRBJ2-7
d_gene: .
abundance: .
CDR3aa: CASSKKGGTPYEQYF
CDR3nt: TGTGCCAGCAGCAAAAAGGGGGGGACCCCCTACGAGCAGTACTTC

v_gene: TRBV6-1
j_gene: TRBJ1-5
d_gene: .
abundance: .
CDR3aa: CASSGRGGGNQPQHF
CDR3nt: TGTGCCAGCAGTGGGAGGGGGGGTGGCAATCAGCCCCAGCATTTT

v_gene: TRBV7-3
j_gene: TRBJ1-1
d_gene: .
abundance: .
CDR3aa: CASSLTLSGGNTEAFF
CDR3nt: TGTGCCAGCAGCTTAACGTTGAGTGGGGGGAACACTGAAGCTTTCTTT

v_gene: TRBV27
j_gene: TRBJ1-2
d_gene: TRBD1
abundance: .
CDR3aa: CASSSGQGMGYGYTF
CDR3nt: TGTGCCAGCAGTTCAGGACAGGGCATGGGGTATGGCTACACCTTC

v_gene: TRBV28
j_gene: TRBJ2-1
d_gene: .
abundance: .
CDR3aa: CASRGSSYNEQFF
CDR3nt: TGTGCCAGCAGGGGGTCTTCCTACAATGAGCAGTTCTTC

v_gene: TRBV28
j_gene: TRBJ1-5
d_gene: TRBD1
abundance: .
CDR3aa: CASSLGQGTGNQPQHF
CDR3nt: TGTGCCAGCAGTTTGGGACAGGGAACGGGCAATCAGCCCCAGCATTTT

v_gene: TRBV9
j_gene: TRBJ2-5
d_gene: .
abundance: .
CDR3aa: CASSASPGETQYF
CDR3nt: TGTGCCAGCAGCGCATCCCCGGGAGAGACCCAGTACTTC

v_gene: TRBV11-2
j_gene: TRBJ1-2
d_gene: TRBD1
abundance: .
CDR3aa: CASSLDYPGTGWNGYTF
CDR3nt: TGTGCCAGCAGCTTAGACTATCCTGGGACAGGGTGGAATGGCTACACCTTC

v_gene: TRBV29-1
j_gene: TRBJ1-2
d_gene: .
abundance: .
CDR3aa: CSALFVGGNYGYTF
CDR3nt: TGCAGCGCCTTGTTCGTCGGGGGCAACTATGGCTACACCTTC

v_gene: TRBV2
j_gene: TRBJ1-1
d_gene: .
abundance: .
CDR3aa: CASSDRLNTEAFF
CDR3nt: TGTGCCAGCAGTGACAGATTGAACACTGAAGCTTTCTTT

v_gene: TRBV7-8
j_gene: TRBJ2-2
d_gene: .
abundance: .
CDR3aa: CASSFVSGELFF
CDR3nt: TGTGCCAGCAGCTTTGTCTCCGGGGAGCTGTTTTTT

v_gene: TRBV6-5
j_gene: TRBJ2-4
d_gene: .
abundance: .
CDR3aa: CASGRENIQYF
CDR3nt: TGTGCCTCCGGTAGAGAAAACATTCAGTACTTC

v_gene: TRBV30
j_gene: TRBJ1-2
d_gene: .
abundance: .
CDR3aa: CAWSPGGSYTF
CDR3nt: TGTGCCTGGAGCCCGGGGGGGAGCTACACCTTC

v_gene: TRBV6-5
j_gene: TRBJ1-2
d_gene: TRBD1
abundance: .
CDR3aa: CASRALGTDYGYTF
CDR3nt: TGTGCCAGCAGAGCCCTCGGGACAGACTATGGCTACACCTTC

v_gene: TRBV7-3
j_gene: TRBJ2-5
d_gene: .
abundance: .
CDR3aa: CASSLKSGFGETQYF
CDR3nt: TGTGCCAGCAGCTTAAAGTCAGGGTTTGGGGAGACCCAGTACTTC

v_gene: TRBV29-1
j_gene: TRBJ2-5
d_gene: .
abundance: .
CDR3aa: CSGTGSEETQYF
CDR3nt: TGCAGCGGAACAGGGAGTGAGGAGACCCAGTACTTC

v_gene: TRBV19
j_gene: TRBJ2-3
d_gene: .
abundance: .
CDR3aa: CASSIAGSTDTQYF
CDR3nt: TGTGCCAGTAGTATAGCGGGAAGCACAGATACGCAGTATTTT

v_gene: TRBV5-5
j_gene: TRBJ2-2
d_gene: .
abundance: .
CDR3aa: CASSLVQGGGELFF
CDR3nt: TGTGCCAGCAGCTTGGTTCAGGGCGGCGGGGAGCTGTTTTTT

v_gene: TRBV4-1
j_gene: TRBJ2-2
d_gene: .
abundance: .
CDR3aa: CASSHIPGELFF
CDR3nt: TGCGCCAGCAGTCATATCCCCGGGGAGCTGTTTTTT

v_gene: TRBV10-2
j_gene: TRBJ2-7
d_gene: TRBD2
abundance: .
CDR3aa: CASSAPRREASYEQYF
CDR3nt: TGCGCCAGCAGTGCCCCGCGGCGGGAGGCCTCCTACGAGCAGTACTTC

v_gene: TRBV25-1
j_gene: TRBJ2-1
d_gene: .
abundance: .
CDR3aa: CASSEWSGSYNEQFF
CDR3nt: TGTGCCAGCAGTGAGTGGAGCGGCTCCTACAATGAGCAGTTCTTC

v_gene: TRBV19
j_gene: TRBJ2-3
d_gene: .
abundance: .
CDR3aa: CASRPEQGLGTDTQYF
CDR3nt: TGTGCCAGTAGGCCCGAACAGGGATTGGGCACAGATACGCAGTATTTT

v_gene: TRBV20-1
j_gene: TRBJ2-2
d_gene: .
abundance: .
CDR3aa: CSAREGGELFF
CDR3nt: TGCAGTGCCCGGGAAGGCGGGGAGCTGTTTTTT

v_gene: TRBV19
j_gene: TRBJ1-5
d_gene: TRBD1
abundance: .
CDR3aa: CASSIGTGGGQPQHF
CDR3nt: TGTGCCAGTAGTATTGGAACAGGGGGCGGGCAGCCCCAGCATTTT